The source of this TCR beta chain is a study of blood T cell repertoires in COVID-19. The wider study: Sources were T cells, B-cell-depleted T cells, or PBMCs; the material itself was cDNA or gDNA.

There are 14 residues in the CDR3. Losses at the gene ends were 3 bases for V and 4 bases for J; bases not matched to a gene: 3. Germline V lookup: CDR1 KGHSH, CDR2 LQKENI. Participants' own reports of clinical history determined their cohort assignment. The assay was immunoSEQ multiplex PCR, and TCRdb's table has in-frame clones only and misses some. This sample carries approximately 150,000 clones, 84% of them seen once, and the ten largest clones take nearly 15%. The chain employs TRBV18 and TRBJ1-5, with 7 bases matching TRBD1. The specimen was PBMCs or T cells enriched from blood (not recorded which). The receptor was isolated from a man in his fifties who had recovered from COVID-19. The CDR3 region is CASSPSQGNQPQHF. CDR3 coding DNA: TGTGCCAGCTCACCCTCACAGGGGAATCAGCCCCAGCATTTT.